Described below is a single T cell receptor (beta chain) sequence and its context. In the original processing: Amplification with reference gene primers provided the estimates of nucleated cell counts. Generated by immunoSEQ multiplex PCR, the TCRdb table keeps only in-frame clones and is missing some. The DNA was the basis for D and trimming; V, J and clone size are from that table. The sample lists a few hundred thousand clones, 70% to 90% occurring once. The entry originates in a study of blood T cell repertoires in COVID-19. Overall study context: Acute-phase and convalescent COVID-19 samples originated in the United States, Italy and Spain. PBMCs, B-cell-depleted T cells, or T cells were the source of the cDNA or gDNA that made up the material.

The receptor comes from a woman under 40 with acute or convalescent COVID-19. Material: peripheral blood.

The CDR3 DNA reads as TGTGCCAGCAGTGAAATCCGAGATGGTCAGCCCCAGCATTTT. Protein product: CASSEIRDGQPQHF. J is TRBJ1-5 and V is TRBV2; D is unresolved. V dropped 2 bases and J dropped 6 bases, with 11 bases sitting between them. The CDR3 is 14 amino acids. The germline CDR1 and CDR2 sequences are SNHLY and FYNNEI.